Listed here are 24 T cell receptor beta chains from one sample, sequenced in a study of Ad26.COV2.S vaccination and SARS-CoV-2 variants. The treatment was: about 20 received Ad26.COV2.S at low or high dose, single or two shots; roughly 5 received placebo; per-sample allocation not given. Collection of samples fell on day 63 after the first vaccine or placebo injection. Here immunoSEQ multiplex PCR was the method, and the copy in TCRdb shows in-frame clones only, minus some. The sample carries under 550,000 clones, more than 80% recorded once. Here the sequenced sample was peripheral blood, taken in a trial of Ad26.COV2.S vaccine versus placebo. These receptors were taken from a person aged 18-60 years who received the Ad26.COV2.S COVID-19 vaccine or a placebo.

The chain couples TRBV6-5 to TRBJ1-3; 7 bases are a match to TRBD1. CDR3 length equals 13 residues. Germline V gene lookup returns CDR1 MNHEY and CDR2 SVGAGI. V was pared by 11 bases and J by 4 bases, with 8 bases of the junction left unmatched. The CDR3 DNA is TGTGCCGGTGGACAGGACCCAGGAAACACCATATATTTT. Translating it yields CAGGQDPGNTIYF.

This chain connects TRBV19 to TRBJ2-3; D remains ambiguous. CDR1 LNHDA and CDR2 SQIVND come from the germline V gene (reference sequence). V lost 1 base, J lost 0 bases, and 5 bases lay in between. The CDR3 is 14 residues long. The CDR3 region is CASSIAGSTDTQYF. The CDR3 DNA reads as TGTGCCAGTAGTATAGCCGGGAGCACAGATACGCAGTATTTT.

A word on this clone: Other DNA sequences of this sample code for an identical CDR3. The chain carries TRBV9 and TRBJ1-1; D not resolved. The ends were cut back, 2 bases at V and 0 bases at J, with 5 bases in the middle. CDR3 size: 13 residues. Germline V gene data show CDR1 as SGDLS and CDR2 as YYNGEE. The CDR3: CASSVRMNTEAFF. CDR3 coding DNA: TGTGCCAGCAGCGTGAGGATGAACACTGAAGCTTTCTTT.

The chain links TRBV5-1 to TRBJ2-7, with D maybe TRBD2 (5 bases). Germline assignment: CDR1 SGHRS and CDR2 YFSETQ. The V end was cut by 6 bases, the J end by 6 bases, with 19 bases between. This CDR3 is 14 amino acids long. This chain's CDR3 is CASNGRGLLGEQYF. CDR3 DNA: TGCGCCAGCAATGGGAGAGGTCTACTTGGCGAGCAGTACTTC.

The chain links TRBV27 to TRBJ2-3, with 8 bases identical to TRBD1. Germline trimming cut 8 bases from V and 7 bases from J; bases unmatched to any gene: 8. Germline V lookup: CDR1 MNHEY, CDR2 SMNVEV (reference sequence). The CDR3 contains 13 residues. The CDR3 DNA sequence: TGTGCCAGCGGCGAGACAGGGGTGCATACGCAGTATTTT. Translation: CASGETGVHTQYF.

The genes are TRBV10-2 and TRBJ2-5; 16 bases map to TRBD2. Unmatched junction bases numbered 3, after V lost 8 bases and J lost 6 bases. The CDR3 runs to 14 residues. CDR1 WSHSY and CDR2 SAAADI come from the germline V gene. The CDR3 spells CASGTSGRDKTQYF. Here the CDR3 DNA reads TGCGCCAGCGGGACTAGCGGGAGGGACAAGACCCAGTACTTC.

This chain connects TRBV7-2 to TRBJ1-5, with 8 bases aligning to TRBD1. With 5 bases clipped from V and 3 bases from J, the junction kept 9 bases outside the gene matches. This CDR3 has 16 residues. Germline assignment: CDR1 SGHTA and CDR2 FQGNSA. Here the CDR3 DNA reads TGTGCCAGCAGCCCTTTAGACAGGGGCTACAATCAGCCCCAGCATTTT. It encodes CASSPLDRGYNQPQHF. Together with reference TRBV7-2 and TRBJ1-5, the CDR3 gives the full variable domain: GAGVSQSPSNKVTEKGKDVELRCDPISGHTALYWYRQSLGQGLEFLIYFQGNSAPDKSGLPSDRFSAERTGGSVSTLTIQRTQQEDSAVYLCASSPLDRGYNQPQHFGDGTRLSIL.

This chain links TRBV5-6 with TRBJ2-1, with D possibly being TRBD2 (5 bases). CDR1 and CDR2 (germline): SGHDT, YYEEEE. Trimming pared 3 bases from V and 0 bases from J, leaving 10 bases between. The CDR3 is 15 residues long. CDR3 sequence reads: CASSSDWSSYNEQFF. CDR3 DNA: TGTGCCAGCAGCTCGGACTGGAGCTCCTACAATGAGCAGTTCTTC.

The genes are TRBV19 and TRBJ2-1; 10 bases align to TRBD2. The ends lost 3 bases at V and 2 bases at J; junction bases unmatched: 4. This CDR3 spans 16 amino acids. Germline V lookup: CDR1 LNHDA, CDR2 SQIVND (reference sequence). In nucleotides, the CDR3 is TGTGCCAGTAGTATTTTAGGACTAGCGGCCTACAATGAGCAGTTCTTC. Protein sequence: CASSILGLAAYNEQFF.

The chain couples TRBV27 to TRBJ1-2; perhaps TRBD1 as D (5 bases). The CDR3 is made up of 15 amino acids. The ends were cut back, 1 base at V and 4 bases at J, with 13 bases in the middle. Germline values: CDR1 MNHEY, CDR2 SMNVEV (reference sequence). The DNA of the CDR3 is TGTGCCAGCAGTTTATACGGGGGTGGGTCCTATGGCTACACCTTC. It specifies CASSLYGGGSYGYTF.

The chain combines TRBV5-6 with TRBJ2-6, with D hard to call. The ends were cut back, 3 bases at V and 0 bases at J, with 13 bases in the middle. Germline lookup yields CDR1 SGHDT and CDR2 YYEEEE. The CDR3 has 17 amino acids. DNA of the CDR3: TGTGCCAGCAGCTCCCCCTTGGGCAGCTCTGGGGCCAACGTCCTGACTTTC. Translating it yields CASSSPLGSSGANVLTF.

This chain joins TRBV21-1 and TRBJ2-5. TRBV21-1 is labeled a pseudogene. The CDR3 covers 16 residues. The CDR3 region has the DNA TGTGCCAGCAGCCAGGACTTCCCCAGGGAGTGGGAGACCCAGTACTTC. Translating it yields CASSQDFPREWETQYF.

The chain is built from TRBV12-3 or TRBV12-4 and TRBJ2-2, with D unclear. The CDR3 is 12 residues long. V shed 6 bases and J shed 5 bases, with 7 bases lying between them. CDR3 residues: CASSPMTGELFF. In nucleotides, the CDR3 is TGTGCCAGCAGCCCAATGACCGGGGAGCTGTTTTTT.

The chain employs TRBV4-1 and TRBJ2-1, with 9 bases lining up with TRBD1. The CDR3 has 15 residues. Germline CDR1 MGHRA, CDR2 YSYEKL. V lost 4 bases and J lost 4; bases outside the gene matches: 5. The CDR3 region is CASSPFGTGYNEQFF. The CDR3, as DNA: TGCGCCAGCAGCCCTTTTGGGACAGGGTACAATGAGCAGTTCTTC.

The J gene is TRBJ1-1, the V gene TRBV4-1; tentatively, D is TRBD1 (5 bases). Germline CDR1 is MGHRA and CDR2 is YSYEKL. The CDR3 runs 14 residues. V was pared by 2 bases and J by 10 bases, with 17 bases between. For the CDR3, the DNA is TGCGCCAGCAGCCAACCCGACGGGGCATCAGGAGCTTTCTTT. This encodes CASSQPDGASGAFF.

The chain carries TRBV7-9 and TRBJ2-1; TRBD2 matches at 13 bases. Germline lookup yields CDR1 SEHNR and CDR2 FQNEAQ (reference sequence). There are 16 residues in the CDR3. V lost 5 bases and J lost 6; bases outside the gene matches: 7. CDR3 loop: CASSTIGTSGTNEQFF. CDR3 in DNA: TGTGCCAGCAGCACAATTGGGACTAGCGGGACCAATGAGCAGTTCTTC.

This chain connects TRBV19 to TRBJ2-5; 16 positions match TRBD2. The CDR3 runs 19 residues. Trimming at V came to 5 bases and at J to 4 bases, leaving 13 bases not matched to a gene. Germline V lookup: CDR1 LNHDA, CDR2 SQIVND (reference sequence). DNA for the CDR3: TGTGCCAGTAGTGACCTAACATCGGGGACTAGCGGGAGGGGAGAGACCCAGTACTTC. Translated: CASSDLTSGTSGRGETQYF.

The chain combines TRBV5-1 with TRBJ2-2, with 10 bases that match TRBD2. Germline trimming cut 4 bases from V and 6 bases from J; bases unmatched to any gene: 6. The CDR3 extends over 15 amino acids. The germline V gene has CDR1 SGHRS and CDR2 YFSETQ. This CDR3 is CASSPGTSEPGELFF. The CDR3 DNA follows: TGCGCCAGCAGCCCCGGGACTAGCGAACCCGGGGAGCTGTTTTTT.

The chain employs TRBV30 and TRBJ2-2; perhaps TRBD1 as D (6 bases). Germline V gene data show CDR1 as GTSNPN and CDR2 as SVGIG (reference sequence). CDR3 size: 16 residues. The germline V and J ends were trimmed by 0 bases and 5 bases, with 16 bases remaining between them. The CDR3 DNA follows: TGTGCCTGGAGTGTATGGGTGACAGGAGCGACCGGGGAGCTGTTTTTT. As protein: CAWSVWVTGATGELFF.

The chain links TRBV6-5 to TRBJ1-6; D is undetermined. The germline V gene encodes CDR1 MNHEY and CDR2 SVGAGI. V was trimmed by 7 bases and J by 4 bases, leaving 8 bases between them. The CDR3 runs to 13 residues. The CDR3 nucleotides are TGTGCCAGCATATTAGATTATAATTCACCCCTCCACTTT. This encodes CASILDYNSPLHF.

The gene calls are TRBV5-5 and TRBJ1-5; the D is unclear. Per germline, CDR1 SGHKS and CDR2 YYEKEE (reference sequence). This CDR3 contains 13 residues. Trimming cost V 2 bases and J 7 bases, with 10 bases left between them. This CDR3 is CASSLQYLQPQHF. Written as DNA, the CDR3 is TGTGCCAGCAGCTTACAGTATTTGCAGCCCCAGCATTTT.

The V gene is TRBV5-4, the J gene TRBJ1-2; D not certain. V lost 2 bases, J lost 4 bases, and 15 bases lay in between. The CDR3 extends over 15 amino acids. Germline values: CDR1 SGHNT, CDR2 YYREEE (reference sequence). The CDR3, as DNA: TGTGCCAGCAGCTTTCAGGACCGGTCGGGCTATGGCTACACCTTC. Translation: CASSFQDRSGYGYTF.

This clone came up a few times. J is TRBJ2-2 and V is TRBV7-2, with 9 bases matching TRBD2. The CDR3 consists of 16 residues. J lost 4 bases, V lost 1 base, and 4 bases had no gene match. Germline CDR1 is SGHTA and CDR2 is FQGNSA. The CDR3 region is CASSLEASGVTGELFF. The DNA for the CDR3 is TGTGCCAGCAGCTTAGAAGCTAGCGGGGTCACCGGGGAGCTGTTTTTT.

This clone was recorded only once. V and J are TRBV6-5 and TRBJ1-6; tentative D call: TRBD1 (5 bases). Between the trimmed V and J ends, which lost 10 bases and 9 bases, there was a span of 16 bases. Germline V gene data show CDR1 as MNHEY and CDR2 as SVGAGI. The CDR3 has 13 residues. The CDR3, as DNA: TGTGCCACCAGGGACGTCTCGCCTTCACCCCTCCACTTT. Its translation: CATRDVSPSPLHF.